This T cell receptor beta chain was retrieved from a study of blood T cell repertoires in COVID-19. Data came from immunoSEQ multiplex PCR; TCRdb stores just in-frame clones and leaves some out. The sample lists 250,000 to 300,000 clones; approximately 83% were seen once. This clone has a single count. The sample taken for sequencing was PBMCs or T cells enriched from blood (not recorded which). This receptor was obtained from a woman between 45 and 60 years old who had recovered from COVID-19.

CDR3 amino acids: CASSLGTGTGAIIQETQYF. The CDR3 DNA follows: TGCGCCAGCAGCTTGGGGACCGGGACAGGGGCGATCATCCAAGAGACCCAGTACTTC. The chain recombines TRBV5-1 with TRBJ2-5; 10 positions match TRBD1. After removal of 0 bases from V and 1 base from J, the junction contained 12 bases not matched to a gene. CDR3 length: 19 residues. The germline CDR1 and CDR2 sequences are SGHRS and YFSETQ.